One sample yielded the 19 T cell receptor beta chains listed below, sequenced in a study of human CD8 memory T cell subsets (dated by TCRdb to about 2020). A Human TCR Profiling Kit was used to prepare UMI-labeled 5' RACE TCRbeta libraries. TCRdb reprocessed the reads and lists each CDR3 protein sequence as a single entry, with no DNA. The table for this sample shows about 10,000 distinct CDR3 sequences. Jointly, the top ten make up around 20% of the sample. What was sequenced was CD8+ T cells from PBMCs. These receptors originate from a human donor in good health.

V is TRBV7-8 and J is TRBJ2-1; TCRdb returns TRBD2, unconfirmable since there is no DNA. The germline V gene has CDR1 SGHVS and CDR2 FQNEAQ. This CDR3 is built from 15 residues. The CDR3 region is CASSLLAGGRNEQFF.

The rearrangement joins TRBV21-1 to TRBJ1-2; TCRdb lists TRBD1, though no DNA is available to test this call. TRBV21-1 is a pseudogene. The CDR3 totals 22 residues. This CDR3 is CASSKTSRTATNHLFGEYGYTF.

The chain combines TRBV18 with TRBJ2-7; TCRdb's D call, TRBD1, is unchecked because there is no DNA. Germline lookup yields CDR1 KGHSH and CDR2 LQKENI. The CDR3 has 14 residues. CDR3 sequence reads: CASSPGQRGYEQYF.

The chain links TRBV11-2 to TRBJ2-1; TCRdb's assignment of TRBD2 cannot be checked, as there is no DNA. This CDR3 contains 16 residues. Germline CDR1 SGHAT, CDR2 FQNNGV. The CDR3 here is CASSLLAGEVPNEQFF.

V is TRBV10-3 and J is TRBJ2-7; TCRdb reports TRBD2, a call that lacks DNA to check it against. The germline gives CDR1 ENHRY, CDR2 SYGVKD. This CDR3 region has 14 residues. The CDR3 region is CAISEPGTSYEQYF.

The chain uses TRBV15 and TRBJ2-3. The CDR3 runs to 14 residues. Germline V lookup: CDR1 LNHNV, CDR2 YYDKDF (reference sequence). This CDR3 reads CATSRDTSTDTQYF.

The V call is TRBV18, the J call TRBJ2-5; there is no DNA to check the TCRdb D call of TRBD2. Germline CDR1 and CDR2: KGHSH and LQKENI. The CDR3 runs to 17 residues. Here the CDR3 reads CASSPPRPGLETETQYF. The full variable domain, its missing parts supplied by reference TRBV18 and TRBJ2-5, is NAGVMQNPRHLVRRRGQEARLRCSPMKGHSHVYWYRQLPEEGLKFMVYLQKENIIDESGMPKERFSAEFPKEGPSILRIQQVVRGDSAAYFCASSPPRPGLETETQYFGPGTRLLVL.

CDR3 sequence reads: CASSLAASGMRETQYF. J is TRBJ2-5 and V is TRBV5-1; TCRdb's assignment of TRBD2 cannot be checked, as there is no DNA. Per the germline V gene, CDR1 is SGHRS and CDR2 is YFSETQ. The CDR3 covers 16 residues.

The rearrangement uses TRBV25-1 and TRBJ1-1; TCRdb designates TRBD1, a call that cannot be tested without DNA. The CDR3 loop spans 15 amino acids. Germline V gene lookup returns CDR1 MGHDK and CDR2 SYGVNS. Here the CDR3 reads CASSARGTGATEAFF.

The chain is built from TRBV5-4 and TRBJ2-3; the D call from TCRdb, TRBD2, cannot be confirmed without DNA. CDR1 is SGHNT and CDR2 is YYREEE in the germline V gene (reference sequence). CDR3 length: 17 residues. CDR3 protein: CASSFFPRTKETDTQYF.

The rearrangement links TRBV7-9 to TRBJ2-5; TCRdb reports TRBD1, a call that lacks DNA to check it against. The length of the CDR3 is 15 residues. CDR1 is SEHNR and CDR2 is FQNEAQ in the germline V gene (reference sequence). CDR3 sequence: CASSEPGQGGETQYF.

This chain uses TRBV4-1 with TRBJ2-7. Germline CDR1 MGHRA, CDR2 YSYEKL. The length of the CDR3 is 15 residues. The CDR3 is CASSQGTRSFGEQYF.

The V call is TRBV5-1, the J call TRBJ1-4; TCRdb indicates TRBD1, and absent DNA this call remains unverified. The germline gives CDR1 SGHRS, CDR2 YFSETQ. The CDR3 spans 14 residues. The CDR3 sequence: CASSFTGLAEKLFF.

The chain couples TRBV7-8 to TRBJ2-4; lacking DNA, the TRBD2 call made by TCRdb goes unchecked. Looked up from germline, CDR1 is SGHVS and CDR2 is FQNEAQ. The CDR3 covers 19 residues. The CDR3 sequence: CASSLGLAELNRAKNIQYF.

J is TRBJ1-5 and V is TRBV28. Germline CDR1 is MDHEN and CDR2 is SYDVKM. The CDR3 loop spans 13 amino acids. CDR3 region: CASSLELGQPQHF.

V gene TRBV24-1 combines with J gene TRBJ2-1. The germline V gene has CDR1 KGHDR and CDR2 SFDVKD. This CDR3 comprises 15 residues. CDR3 loop: CATSDDTSSYNEQFF.

Judged by frequency, this clonotype is medium-sized (0.01 to 0.1%). This sequence joins TRBV7-3 and TRBJ2-1. Germline values: CDR1 SGHTA, CDR2 FQGTGA. The CDR3 runs to 12 residues. CDR3 region: CASSRDTNEQFF.

Frequency places this clonotype as medium-sized. The chain links TRBV4-1 to TRBJ1-4. Per germline, CDR1 MGHRA and CDR2 YSYEKL. The CDR3 is made up of 17 amino acids. This CDR3 is CASSQESQLATNEKLFF.

This chain's CDR3 is CASSAGDSTYEQYF. The chain couples TRBV5-1 to TRBJ2-7; TCRdb designates TRBD2, a call that cannot be tested without DNA. This CDR3 comprises 14 residues. Germline assignment: CDR1 SGHRS and CDR2 YFSETQ.